This T cell receptor beta chain was captured by sequencing in a study of tumor-infiltrating lymphocytes in glioblastoma multiforme. Study conclusions and caveats: T cells were not sorted into functional subsets. Unequal TCR RNA per T cell might skew measured clone sizes. Only one glioblastoma patient had TCR and mutation analysis.

Points on this clonotype: The target antigen is unknown. The junction and the germline gene differ at one end; a read error may be behind it.

Multiple V-beta primers and a C-beta primer amplified TCRB from RNA. A C-beta primer primed TCRB cDNA from 0.4 to 0.55 ug RNA. One entry per CDR3 protein, called by TCRdb with MiXCR from the multiplex PCR reads. The sample yields fewer than 40,000 distinct CDR3 sequences, about 58% seen once. The TCR originated in a male donor with glioblastoma. The sequenced sample consisted of brain tumor tissue.

The chain's CDR3 is CAGSTPIASTEAFF. The CDR3 DNA follows: TGTGCCGGCAGTACCCCGATAGCTTCAACTGAAGCTTTCTTT. J is TRBJ1-1 and V is TRBV28; D unclear. The CDR3 consists of 14 residues. Germline V lookup: CDR1 MDHEN, CDR2 SYDVKM.